A single sample is the source of the 2 T cell receptor beta chains below, sequenced in a study of cytomegalovirus exposure and HLA in healthy donors. A multiplex PCR was run with 60 Vbeta primers and 13 Jbeta primers. Repertoires were generated with immunoSEQ multiplex PCR, while TCRdb's copy carries only in-frame clones and drops some. The data show 150,000 to 200,000 clones, 65% to 80% seen once. Sequenced: PBMCs. Every receptor here comes from a woman in her 40s in good health and CMV-seronegative.

For this clone: The same CDR3 can be traced to other DNA sequences in this sample. J is TRBJ2-5 and V is TRBV27, with TRBD1 matching 9 bases. Germline CDR1 reads MNHEY; CDR2 reads SMNVEV (reference sequence). CDR3 size: 13 residues. With V trimmed by 6 bases and J by 2 bases, 1 base remained unmatched. The CDR3 sequence: CASRGQGQETQYF. The CDR3 bases are TGTGCCAGCAGGGGACAGGGACAAGAGACCCAGTACTTC.

The CDR3 DNA sequence: TGTGCCAGCAGTGCCCGGACAGGGGGCTTGGAGGACACTGAAGCTTTCTTT. Residues: CASSARTGGLEDTEAFF. The chain uses TRBV25-1 and TRBJ1-1; the match to TRBD1 covers 11 bases. CDR1 and CDR2 (germline): MGHDK, SYGVNS. Trimming took 4 bases from V and 3 from J; bases not matched to a gene: 10. The CDR3 contains 17 residues.